This TCR beta chain was documented in a study of identical twins. The CDR3 totals 15 residues. The germline V and J ends were trimmed by 0 bases and 2 bases, with 14 bases remaining between them. From germline, CDR1 is DFQATT and CDR2 SNEGSKA (reference sequence). A universal primer binding site was introduced by template switching. The final cDNA contained unique molecular identifiers. TCRdb reprocessed the 5' RACE reads via MiXCR and lists one record per CDR3 protein. The sample lists approximately 300,000 distinct CDR3 sequences; roughly 10% were seen once. Only a few counts were recorded for this clonotype. Its specificity is unknown. Study observations and caveats: A cross-sectional statistical analysis, not follow-up of the same donors, supported the conclusions. Insertions were reduced in abundant cord blood beta clonotypes but not in memory repertoires.

This same sample was also taken into another study, of yellow fever vaccine responses in identical twins.

This clonotype originated in a woman aged 18-29 years in good health. The sample taken for sequencing was CD8+ T cells sorted from blood. This rearrangement joins TRBV20-1 to TRBJ2-7, with D perhaps matching TRBD2 (6 bases). In DNA, the CDR3 is TGCAGTGCTAGAGATGGGGAACTAGCCACCTACGAGCAGTACTTC. Its protein product is CSARDGELATYEQYF.